This T cell receptor (beta chain) was captured in a study of cytomegalovirus exposure and HLA in healthy donors. Study as a whole: Sequencing of about 179 million T cells in an earlier analysis found approximately 120 million unique TCR beta sequences.

Worth noting for this clone: The antigen is undetermined.

CDR1 is MGHRA and CDR2 is YSYEKL in the germline V gene. The CDR3 runs to 15 residues. Trimming shortened V by 4 bases and J by 5 bases, and 16 bases separated the two germline ends. Study-level results: In a later analysis, CMV-associated beta chains were mostly HLA-associated, it appeared. Immune exposure information comprised only CMV serostatus.

PCR amplification relied on 60 Vbeta primers (plus 13 Jbeta primers). Generated by immunoSEQ multiplex PCR, the TCRdb table keeps only in-frame clones and is missing some. The sample comprises about 110,000 clones, 71% of which are singletons, and 2.5% to 3.5% rests with the top ten. The sequenced sample consisted of PBMCs. V gene TRBV4-1 combines with J gene TRBJ2-3; tentative D call: TRBD2 (7 bases). The source is a female donor in good health and CMV-seronegative. The CDR3 DNA reads TGCGCCAGCAGCCTCCGGGGGCGGGAGAAAGATACGCAGTATTTT. The encoded protein is CASSLRGREKDTQYF.